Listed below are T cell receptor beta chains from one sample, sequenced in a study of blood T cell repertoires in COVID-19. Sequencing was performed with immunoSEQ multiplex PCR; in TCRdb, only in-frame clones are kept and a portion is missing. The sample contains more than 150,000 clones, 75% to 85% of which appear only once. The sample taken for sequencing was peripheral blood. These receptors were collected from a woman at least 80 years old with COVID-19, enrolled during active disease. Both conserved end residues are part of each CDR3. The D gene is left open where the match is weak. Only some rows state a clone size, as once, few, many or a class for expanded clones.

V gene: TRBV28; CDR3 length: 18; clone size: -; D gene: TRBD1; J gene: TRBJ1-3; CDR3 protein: CASSSWTGTGSSGNTIYF
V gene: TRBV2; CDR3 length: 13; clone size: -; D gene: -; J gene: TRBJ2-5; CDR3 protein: CASSDFSRETQYF
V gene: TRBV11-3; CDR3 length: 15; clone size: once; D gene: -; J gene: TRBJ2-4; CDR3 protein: CASSLARGAKNIQYF
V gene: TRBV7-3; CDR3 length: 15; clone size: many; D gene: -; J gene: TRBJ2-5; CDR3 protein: CASSLLGGARETQYF
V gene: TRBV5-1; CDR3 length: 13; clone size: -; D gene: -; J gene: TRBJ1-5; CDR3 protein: CASSLRFDQPQHF
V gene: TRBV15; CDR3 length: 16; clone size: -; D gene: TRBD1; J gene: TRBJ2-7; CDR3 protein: CATRQSSYWDRGHLYF
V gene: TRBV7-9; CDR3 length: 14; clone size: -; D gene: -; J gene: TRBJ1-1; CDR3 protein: CASSPPSLTGSTFF
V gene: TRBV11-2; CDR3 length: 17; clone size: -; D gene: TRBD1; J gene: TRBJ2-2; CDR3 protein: CASSLAGQGFRTGELFF
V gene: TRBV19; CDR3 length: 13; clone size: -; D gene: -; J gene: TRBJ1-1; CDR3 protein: CASSTRTASEAFF
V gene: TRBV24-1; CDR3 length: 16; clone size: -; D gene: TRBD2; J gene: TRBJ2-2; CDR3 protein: CATSDFGGSYTGELFF
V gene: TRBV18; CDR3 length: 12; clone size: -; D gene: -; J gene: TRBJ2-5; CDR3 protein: CASSPGAETQYF
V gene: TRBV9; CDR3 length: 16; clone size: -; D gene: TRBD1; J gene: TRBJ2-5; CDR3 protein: CASSFRDRATLGTQYF
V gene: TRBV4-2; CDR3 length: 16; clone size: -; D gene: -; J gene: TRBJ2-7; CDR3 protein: CASSQISRGYSYEQYF
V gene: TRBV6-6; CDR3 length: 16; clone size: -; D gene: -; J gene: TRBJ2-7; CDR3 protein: CASSYGQSAGSYEQYF
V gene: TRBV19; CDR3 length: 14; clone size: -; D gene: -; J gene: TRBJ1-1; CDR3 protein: CASSIRELNTEAFF
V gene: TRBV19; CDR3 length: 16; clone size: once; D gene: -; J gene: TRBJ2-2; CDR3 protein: CASSILPGDWAGELFF
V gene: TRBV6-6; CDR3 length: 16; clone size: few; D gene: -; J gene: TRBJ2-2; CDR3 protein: CASSYFVGVNTGELFF
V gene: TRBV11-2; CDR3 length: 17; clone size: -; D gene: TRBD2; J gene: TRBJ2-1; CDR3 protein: CASSPLVRLAAYNEQFF
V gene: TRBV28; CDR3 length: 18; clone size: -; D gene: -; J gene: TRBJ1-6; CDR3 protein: CASSVPGPGILYNSPLHF
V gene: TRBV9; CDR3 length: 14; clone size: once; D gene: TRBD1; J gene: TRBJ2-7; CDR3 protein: CASSPGQGAGEQYF
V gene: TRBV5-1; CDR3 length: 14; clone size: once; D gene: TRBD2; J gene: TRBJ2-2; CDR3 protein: CASSGGLDTGELFF
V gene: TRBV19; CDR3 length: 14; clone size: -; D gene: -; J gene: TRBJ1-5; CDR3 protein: CASSIVTHYQPQHF
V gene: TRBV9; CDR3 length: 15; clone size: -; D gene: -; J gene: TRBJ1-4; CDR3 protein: CASSPQGATNEKLFF
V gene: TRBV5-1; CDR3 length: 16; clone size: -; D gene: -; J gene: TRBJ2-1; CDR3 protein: CASSFGAASSYNEQFF
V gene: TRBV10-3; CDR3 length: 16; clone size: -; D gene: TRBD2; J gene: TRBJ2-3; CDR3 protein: CAISEPGLVVKGTQYF
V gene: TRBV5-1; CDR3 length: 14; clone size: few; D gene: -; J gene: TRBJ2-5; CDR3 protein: CASSLEPGLQTQYF
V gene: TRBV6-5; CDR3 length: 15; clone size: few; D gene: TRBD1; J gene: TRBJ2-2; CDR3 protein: CASSYSTGGTGELFF
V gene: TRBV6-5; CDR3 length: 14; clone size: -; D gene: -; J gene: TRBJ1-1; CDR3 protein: CASRTGAMNTEAFF
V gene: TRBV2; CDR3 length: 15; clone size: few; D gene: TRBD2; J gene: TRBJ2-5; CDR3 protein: CASSGVRGVEETQYF
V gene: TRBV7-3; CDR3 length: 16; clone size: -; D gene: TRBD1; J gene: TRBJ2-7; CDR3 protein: CASSLDPGTGLHEQYF
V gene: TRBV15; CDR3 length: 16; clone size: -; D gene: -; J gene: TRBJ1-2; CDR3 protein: CATSRDRAGKDYGYTF
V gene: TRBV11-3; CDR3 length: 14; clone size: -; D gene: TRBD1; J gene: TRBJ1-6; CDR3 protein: CASSPRTGFSPLHF
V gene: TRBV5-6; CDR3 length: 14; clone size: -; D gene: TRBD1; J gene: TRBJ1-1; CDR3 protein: CASSLAHRGTEAFF
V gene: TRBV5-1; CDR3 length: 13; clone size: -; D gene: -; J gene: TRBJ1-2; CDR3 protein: CASSLTYLYGYTF
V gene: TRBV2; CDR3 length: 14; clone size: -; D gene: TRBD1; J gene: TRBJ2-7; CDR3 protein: CASSDPRGRYEQYF
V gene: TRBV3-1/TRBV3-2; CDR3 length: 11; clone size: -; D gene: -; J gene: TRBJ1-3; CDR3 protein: CASRGGNTIYF
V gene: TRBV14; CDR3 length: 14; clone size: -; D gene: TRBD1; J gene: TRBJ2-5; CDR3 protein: CASSLTGGRETQYF
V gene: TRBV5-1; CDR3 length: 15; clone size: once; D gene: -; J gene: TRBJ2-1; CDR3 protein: CASSLVGGPYNEQFF
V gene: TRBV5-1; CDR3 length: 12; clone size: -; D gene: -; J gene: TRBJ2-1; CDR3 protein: CASSLGGAEQFF
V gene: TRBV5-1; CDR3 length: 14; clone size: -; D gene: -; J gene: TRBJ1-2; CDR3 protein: CASSLDGADYGYTF
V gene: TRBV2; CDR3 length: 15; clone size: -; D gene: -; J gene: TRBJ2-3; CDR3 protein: CASSEVNTGSDTQYF
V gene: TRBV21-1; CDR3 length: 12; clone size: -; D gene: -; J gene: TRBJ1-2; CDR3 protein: CASSKSGKGYTF
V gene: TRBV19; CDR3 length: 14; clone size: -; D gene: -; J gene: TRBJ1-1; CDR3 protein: CASRHPVRNTEAFF
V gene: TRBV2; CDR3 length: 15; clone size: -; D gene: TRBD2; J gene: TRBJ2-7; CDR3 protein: CASSDGGLVLYEQYF
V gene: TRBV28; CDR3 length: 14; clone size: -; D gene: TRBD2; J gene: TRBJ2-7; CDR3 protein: CASKRAGGSYEQYF
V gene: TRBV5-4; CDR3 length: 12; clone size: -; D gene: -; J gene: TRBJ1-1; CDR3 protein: CASTFGNTEAFF
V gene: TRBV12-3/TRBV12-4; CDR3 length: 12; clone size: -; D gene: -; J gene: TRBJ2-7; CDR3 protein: CASSRDSYEQYF
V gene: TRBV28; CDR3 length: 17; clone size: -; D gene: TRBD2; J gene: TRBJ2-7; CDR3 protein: CASRDFRGGISSYEQYF